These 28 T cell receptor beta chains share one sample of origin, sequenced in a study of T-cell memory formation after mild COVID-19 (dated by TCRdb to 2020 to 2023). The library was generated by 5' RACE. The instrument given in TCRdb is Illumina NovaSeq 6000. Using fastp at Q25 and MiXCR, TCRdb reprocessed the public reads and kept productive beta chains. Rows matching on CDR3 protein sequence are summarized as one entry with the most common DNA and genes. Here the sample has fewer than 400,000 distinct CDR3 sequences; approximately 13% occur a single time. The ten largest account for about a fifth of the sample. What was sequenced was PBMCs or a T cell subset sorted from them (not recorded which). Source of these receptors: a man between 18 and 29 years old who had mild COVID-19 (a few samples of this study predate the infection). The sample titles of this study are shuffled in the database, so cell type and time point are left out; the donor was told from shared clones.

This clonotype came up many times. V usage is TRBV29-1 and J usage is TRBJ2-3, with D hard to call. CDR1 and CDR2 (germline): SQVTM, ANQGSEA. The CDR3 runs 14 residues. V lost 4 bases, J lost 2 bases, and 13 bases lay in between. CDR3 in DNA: TGCAGCGTTGTTGGCCATCCGAACACAGATACGCAGTATTTT. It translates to CSVVGHPNTDTQYF.

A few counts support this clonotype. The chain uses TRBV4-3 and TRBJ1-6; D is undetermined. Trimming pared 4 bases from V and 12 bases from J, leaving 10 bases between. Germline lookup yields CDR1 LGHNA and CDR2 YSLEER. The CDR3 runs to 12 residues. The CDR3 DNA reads TGCGCCAGCAGCCCGGACGATGGACCCCTCCACTTT. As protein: CASSPDDGPLHF.

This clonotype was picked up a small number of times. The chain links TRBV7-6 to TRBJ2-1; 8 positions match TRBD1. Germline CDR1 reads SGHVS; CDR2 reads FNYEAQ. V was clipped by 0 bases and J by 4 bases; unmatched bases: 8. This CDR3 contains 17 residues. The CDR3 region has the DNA TGTGCCAGCAGCTTAGCTCCGTCGAGACAGGGGTACAATGAGCAGTTCTTC. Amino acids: CASSLAPSRQGYNEQFF. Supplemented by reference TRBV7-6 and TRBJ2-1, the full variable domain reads GAGVSQSPRYKVTKRGQDVALRCDPISGHVSLYWYRQALGQGPEFLTYFNYEAQQDKSGLPNDRFSAERPEGSISTLTIQRTEQRDSAMYRCASSLAPSRQGYNEQFFGPGTRLTVL.

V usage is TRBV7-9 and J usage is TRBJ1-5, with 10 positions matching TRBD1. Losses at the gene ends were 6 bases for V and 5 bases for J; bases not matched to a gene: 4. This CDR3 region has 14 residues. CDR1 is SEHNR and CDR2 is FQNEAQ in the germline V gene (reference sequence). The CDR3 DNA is TGTGCCAGCAGTGGACAGGGGGTTCATCAGCCCCAGCATTTT. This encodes CASSGQGVHQPQHF.

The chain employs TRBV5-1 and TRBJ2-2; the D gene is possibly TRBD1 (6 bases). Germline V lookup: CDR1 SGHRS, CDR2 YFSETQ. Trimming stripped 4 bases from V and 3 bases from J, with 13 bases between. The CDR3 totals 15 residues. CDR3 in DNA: TGCGCCAGCAGCGTACCGGGACAATACACCGGGGAGCTGTTTTTT. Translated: CASSVPGQYTGELFF.

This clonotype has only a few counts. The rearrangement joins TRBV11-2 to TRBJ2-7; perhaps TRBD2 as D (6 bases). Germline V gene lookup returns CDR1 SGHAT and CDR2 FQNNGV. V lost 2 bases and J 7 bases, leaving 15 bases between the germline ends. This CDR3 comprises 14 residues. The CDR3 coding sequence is TGTGCCAGCAGCTTAACCCTCCTAGCGTTGGAGCAGTACTTC. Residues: CASSLTLLALEQYF.

This chain's CDR3 is CASRPSGGETQYF. DNA for the CDR3: TGTGCCAGCCGACCCTCGGGGGGCGAGACCCAGTACTTC. The chain links TRBV12-3 or TRBV12-4 to TRBJ2-5, with D possibly matching TRBD2 (7 bases). Trimming removed 8 bases from V and 5 bases from J, with 15 bases in between. This CDR3 has 13 residues.

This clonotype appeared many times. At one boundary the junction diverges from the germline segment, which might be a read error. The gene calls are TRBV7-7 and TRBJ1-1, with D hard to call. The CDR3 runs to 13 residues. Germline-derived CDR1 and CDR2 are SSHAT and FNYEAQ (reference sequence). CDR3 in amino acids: CASSQYRGSEAFF. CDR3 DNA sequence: TGTGCTAGCAGCCAATACCGGGGATCTGAAGCTTTCTTT.

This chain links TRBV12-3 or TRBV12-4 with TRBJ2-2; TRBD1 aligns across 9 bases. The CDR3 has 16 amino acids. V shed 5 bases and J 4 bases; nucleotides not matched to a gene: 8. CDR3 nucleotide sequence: TGTGCCAGCAGTCCCCACGGACAGGGGCGCACCGGGGAGCTGTTTTTT. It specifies CASSPHGQGRTGELFF.

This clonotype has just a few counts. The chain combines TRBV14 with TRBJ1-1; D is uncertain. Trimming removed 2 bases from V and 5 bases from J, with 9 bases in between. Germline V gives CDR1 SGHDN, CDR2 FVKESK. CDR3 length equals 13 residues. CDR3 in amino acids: CASSQNLATEAFF. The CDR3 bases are TGTGCCAGCAGCCAAAACCTAGCGACTGAAGCTTTCTTT.

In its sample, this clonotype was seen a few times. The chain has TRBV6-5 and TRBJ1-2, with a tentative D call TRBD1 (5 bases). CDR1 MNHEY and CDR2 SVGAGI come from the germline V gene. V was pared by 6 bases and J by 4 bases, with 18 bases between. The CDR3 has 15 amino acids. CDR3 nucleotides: TGTGCCAGCAGCTACCGGGGGGGGTCCGGCTATGGCTACACCTTC. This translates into CASSYRGGSGYGYTF.

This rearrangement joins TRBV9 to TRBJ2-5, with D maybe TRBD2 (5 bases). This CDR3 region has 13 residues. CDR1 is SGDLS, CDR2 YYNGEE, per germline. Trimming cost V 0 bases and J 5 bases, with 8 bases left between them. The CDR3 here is CASSVEERETQYF. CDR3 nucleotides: TGTGCCAGCAGCGTAGAAGAGCGGGAGACCCAGTACTTC. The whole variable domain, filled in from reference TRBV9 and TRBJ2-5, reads DSGVTQTPKHLITATGQRVTLRCSPRSGDLSVYWYQQSLDQGLQFLIQYYNGEERAKGNILERFSAQQFPDLHSELNLSSLELGDSALYFCASSVEERETQYFGPGTRLLVL.

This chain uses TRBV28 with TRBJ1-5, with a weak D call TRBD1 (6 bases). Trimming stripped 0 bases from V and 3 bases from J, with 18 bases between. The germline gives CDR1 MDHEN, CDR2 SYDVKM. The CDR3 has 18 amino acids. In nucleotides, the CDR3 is TGTGCCAGCAGTTTATGGGGCCCGGAGACAGGAGACAATCAGCCCCAGCATTTT. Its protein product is CASSLWGPETGDNQPQHF.

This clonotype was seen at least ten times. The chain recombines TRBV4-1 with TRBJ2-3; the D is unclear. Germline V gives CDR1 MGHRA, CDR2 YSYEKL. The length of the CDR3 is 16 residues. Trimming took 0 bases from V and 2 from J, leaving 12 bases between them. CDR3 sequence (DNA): TGCGCCAGCAGCCAAGAAGCTAGTCCCAACACAGATACGCAGTATTTT. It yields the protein CASSQEASPNTDTQYF.

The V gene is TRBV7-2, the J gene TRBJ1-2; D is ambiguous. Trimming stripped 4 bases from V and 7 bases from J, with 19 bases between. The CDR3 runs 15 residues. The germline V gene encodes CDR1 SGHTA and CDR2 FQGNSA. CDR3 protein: CASSWPSLARIGYTF. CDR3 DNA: TGTGCCAGCAGCTGGCCCTCGTTGGCGAGAATTGGCTACACCTTC.

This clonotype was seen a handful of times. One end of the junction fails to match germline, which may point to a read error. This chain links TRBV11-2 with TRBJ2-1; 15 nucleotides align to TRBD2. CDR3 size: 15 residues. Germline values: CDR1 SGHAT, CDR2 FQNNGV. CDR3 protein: CASTPRTSGGAKGVF. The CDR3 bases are TGTGCCAGCACACCCCGGACTAGCGGGGGGGCCAAGGGGGTCTTC.

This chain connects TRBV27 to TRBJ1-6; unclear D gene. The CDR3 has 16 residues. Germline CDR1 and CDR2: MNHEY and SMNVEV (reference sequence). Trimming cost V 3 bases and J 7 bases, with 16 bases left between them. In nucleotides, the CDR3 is TGTGCCAGCAGTTTTCGGGCCGTCGATTGGAATTCACCCCTCCACTTT. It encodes CASSFRAVDWNSPLHF.

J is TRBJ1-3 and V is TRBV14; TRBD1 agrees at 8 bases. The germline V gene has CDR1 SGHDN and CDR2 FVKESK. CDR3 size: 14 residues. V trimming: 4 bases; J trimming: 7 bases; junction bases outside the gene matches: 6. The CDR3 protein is CASSPHRGWNTIYF. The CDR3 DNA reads TGTGCCAGCAGCCCTCACAGGGGGTGGAACACCATATATTTT.

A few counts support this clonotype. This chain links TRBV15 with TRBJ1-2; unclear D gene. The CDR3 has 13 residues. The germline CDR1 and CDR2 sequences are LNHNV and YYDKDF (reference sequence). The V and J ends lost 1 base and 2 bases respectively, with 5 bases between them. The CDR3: CATSRATNYGYTF. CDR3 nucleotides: TGTGCCACCAGCAGAGCGACAAACTATGGCTACACCTTC.

This CDR3 reads CASSLEGQRYNEQFF. The CDR3 coding sequence is TGCGCCAGCAGCTTGGAGGGCCAAAGATACAATGAGCAGTTCTTC. V gene TRBV5-1 combines with J gene TRBJ2-1; D call uncertain. Trimming removed 0 bases at V and 4 bases at J, with 11 bases between. Germline assignment: CDR1 SGHRS and CDR2 YFSETQ. This CDR3 region has 15 residues.

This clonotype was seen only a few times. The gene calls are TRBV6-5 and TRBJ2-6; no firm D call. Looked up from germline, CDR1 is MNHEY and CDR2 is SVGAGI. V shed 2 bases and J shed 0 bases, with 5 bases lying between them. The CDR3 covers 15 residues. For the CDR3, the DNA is TGTGCCAGCAGTTACGGCACCTCTGGGGCCAACGTCCTGACTTTC. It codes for CASSYGTSGANVLTF.

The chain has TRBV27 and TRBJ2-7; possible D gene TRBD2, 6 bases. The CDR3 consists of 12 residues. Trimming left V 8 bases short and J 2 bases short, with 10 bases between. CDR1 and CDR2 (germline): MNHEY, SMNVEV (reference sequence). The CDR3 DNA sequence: TGTGCCAGCGGGGACTTCACCTACGAGCAGTACTTC. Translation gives CASGDFTYEQYF.

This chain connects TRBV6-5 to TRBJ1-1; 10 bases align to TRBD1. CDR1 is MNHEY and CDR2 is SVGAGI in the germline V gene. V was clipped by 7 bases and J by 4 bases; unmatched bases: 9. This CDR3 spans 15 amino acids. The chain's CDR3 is CASTSSGTGATEAFF. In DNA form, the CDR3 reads TGTGCCAGCACCTCCTCCGGGACAGGGGCCACTGAAGCTTTCTTT.

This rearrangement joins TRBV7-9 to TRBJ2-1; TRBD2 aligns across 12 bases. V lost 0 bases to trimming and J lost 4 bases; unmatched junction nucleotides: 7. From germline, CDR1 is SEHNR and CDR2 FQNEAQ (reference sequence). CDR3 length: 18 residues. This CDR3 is CASSLARTSGESYNEQFF. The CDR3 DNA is TGTGCCAGCAGCTTAGCGAGGACTAGCGGGGAATCGTACAATGAGCAGTTCTTC. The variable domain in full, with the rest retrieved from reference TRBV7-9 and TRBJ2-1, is DTGVSQNPRHKITKRGQNVTFRCDPISEHNRLYWYRQTLGQGPEFLTYFQNEAQLEKSRLLSDRFSAERPKGSFSTLEIQRTEQGDSAMYLCASSLARTSGESYNEQFFGPGTRLTVL.

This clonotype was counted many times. CDR3 in DNA: TGTGCCAGCAGTCGACAGGACCGCTGGAGCACCTTC. This gives the protein CASSRQDRWSTF. The genes are TRBV12-3 or TRBV12-4 and TRBJ1-2; maybe TRBD1 (6 bases). V lost 5 bases to trimming and J lost 13 bases, with 17 bases between them. The CDR3 consists of 12 residues.

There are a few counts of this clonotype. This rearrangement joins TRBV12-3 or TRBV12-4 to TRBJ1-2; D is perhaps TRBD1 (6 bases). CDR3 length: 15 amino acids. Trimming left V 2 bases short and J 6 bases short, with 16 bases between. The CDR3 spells CASSLSGQGIDGYTF. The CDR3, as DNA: TGTGCCAGCAGTTTAAGTGGGCAGGGGATCGATGGCTACACCTTC.

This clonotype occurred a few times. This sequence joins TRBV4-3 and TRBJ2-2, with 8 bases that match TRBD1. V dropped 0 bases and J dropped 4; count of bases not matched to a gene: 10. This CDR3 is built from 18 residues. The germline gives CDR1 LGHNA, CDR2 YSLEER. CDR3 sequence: CASSQDGGDRSGTGELFF. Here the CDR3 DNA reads TGCGCCAGCAGCCAAGATGGCGGGGACAGGTCGGGCACCGGGGAGCTGTTTTTT.

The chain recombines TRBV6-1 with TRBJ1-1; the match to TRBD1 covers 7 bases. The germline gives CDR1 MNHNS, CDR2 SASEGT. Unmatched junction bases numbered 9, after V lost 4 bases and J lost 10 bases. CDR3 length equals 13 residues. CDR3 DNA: TGTGCCAGCAGTGCCGCCAGGGGGGATAGAGCTTTCTTT. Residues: CASSAARGDRAFF.